A single TCR beta chain is shown here with its context. Its target is not known. This entry belongs to a study of T cells in Graves' hyperthyroidism and ophthalmopathy. Study context: Prior to any treatment, at the point of initial diagnosis, peripheral blood was collected. General study findings and limits: Ophthalmopathy prediction by the model preceded onset by a median approximately 6.9 months. Expanded thyroid clonotypes (above 0.001) were mostly also found in blood.

The CDR3 runs to 12 residues. Germline CDR1 reads MGHDK; CDR2 reads SYGVNS. The V end was cut by 11 bases, the J end by 6 bases, with 11 bases between. RNA transcripts yielded amplified TCR beta CDR3 regions. HTBI primers were the set used in a first-round RT-PCR of the TCR CDR3. From the multiplex PCR reads, TCRdb called clonotypes with MiXCR, one entry per CDR3 protein. The sample has 800,000 or so distinct CDR3 sequences; roughly 40% are singletons. Clinical symptoms, serum thyroxine, TRAb, thyroid ultrasound and orbital computed tomography informed diagnoses. The sample taken for sequencing was blood. The genes are TRBV25-1 and TRBJ1-6; D perhaps matches TRBD1 (5 bases). This TCR was recovered from a man aged 18 to 29 with Graves' hyperthyroidism. The chain's CDR3 is CARDPSNSPLHF. Written as DNA, the CDR3 is TGTGCCCGGGACCCAAGTAATTCACCCCTCCACTTT.